These T cell receptor beta chains were read from a single sample in a study of T cells after yellow fever vaccination. In TCRdb, the 5' RACE reads were re-called with MiXCR into one record per CDR3 protein. The table lists 95,000 to 150,000 distinct CDR3 sequences, roughly 6.7% of them singletons. The sequenced sample was CD4+ T cells sorted from PBMCs, obtained 10 days after the first yellow fever vaccination. The source of these receptors is a man aged 18 to 30 who received the YFV17D yellow fever vaccine. CDR3s include the opening cysteine and the closing phenylalanine or tryptophan.

J gene | V gene | CDR3 protein
TRBJ2-1 | TRBV7-3 | CASSPTSGEWGEQFF
TRBJ1-1 | TRBV19 | CATLASTPPVTEAFF
TRBJ1-1 | TRBV12-3/TRBV12-4 | CASSFPGSNTEAFF
TRBJ2-3 | TRBV10-3 | CAISEVLAGGYTDTQYF
TRBJ2-3 | TRBV5-1 | CASRFGGTSTDTQYF
TRBJ2-1 | TRBV5-5 | CASSLGLPWSEQFF
TRBJ2-7 | TRBV11-2 | CASSLDQGDRDEQYF
TRBJ1-2 | TRBV19 | CASSMGSSNYGYTF
TRBJ2-3 | TRBV2 | CASSVGTDTQYF
TRBJ1-5 | TRBV6-5 | CASSYRKGWGNQPQHF
TRBJ2-1 | TRBV6-2/TRBV6-3 | CASVTPGSSYNEQFF
TRBJ2-2 | TRBV9 | CASTRGNTGELFF
TRBJ1-5 | TRBV7-9 | CASSSGDQPQHF
TRBJ1-2 | TRBV3-1 | CASSQEGEYTF
TRBJ1-2 | TRBV9 | CASSPRTDVYGYTF
TRBJ1-5 | TRBV6-5 | CASSNGQGGQPQHF
TRBJ2-1 | TRBV12-3/TRBV12-4 | CASSRDRHLFF
TRBJ2-2 | TRBV7-8 | CASTLGRGKGGGNTGELFF
TRBJ2-3 | TRBV11-2 | CASSRGLAGPTDTQYF
TRBJ1-2 | TRBV4-1 | CASSQDPAPDYGYTF
TRBJ2-5 | TRBV6-1 | CASGQPVGQETQYF
TRBJ2-7 | TRBV12-3/TRBV12-4 | CASSFGQGPYEQYF
TRBJ2-7 | TRBV5-6 | CASSLKVLLGDYEQYF
TRBJ2-5 | TRBV29-1 | CSATPSSGSIETQYF
TRBJ1-1 | TRBV5-1 | CASSLQTEAEAFF